These T cell receptor beta chains were read from a single sample in a study of blood T cell repertoires in COVID-19. Sequencing was performed with immunoSEQ multiplex PCR; in TCRdb, only in-frame clones are kept and a portion is missing. The repertoire holds roughly 230,000 clones, around nine tenths seen once, with less than 4.5% in the top ten. Sequencing used PBMCs or T cells enriched from blood (not recorded which). These TCRs come from a woman in her 30s with acute COVID-19. Both conserved end residues are part of each CDR3. The order of the fields is V gene, clone size, J gene, D gene, CDR3 protein, CDR3 DNA. D genes are given only for firm matches. Only some rows state a clone size, as once, few, many or a class for expanded clones.

>TRBV7-2|NA|TRBJ1-2|TRBD1
CAGGDRRSYGYTF
TGTGCCGGGGGGGACAGGAGATCCTATGGCTACACCTTC
>TRBV27|NA|TRBJ2-4|NA
CASSSVEAGKNIQYF
TGTGCCAGCAGTTCGGTGGAGGCGGGCAAAAACATTCAGTACTTC
>TRBV7-2|once|TRBJ2-7|NA
CASSQTGTISSYEQYF
TGTGCCAGCAGCCAAACAGGGACGATTAGCTCCTACGAGCAGTACTTC
>TRBV28|NA|TRBJ2-3|TRBD2
CASSPTTSGGRRGTQYF
TGTGCCAGCAGTCCCACCACTAGCGGGGGCCGCCGGGGCACGCAGTATTTT
>TRBV6-5|NA|TRBJ2-1|NA
CASSYSPGNNEQFF
TGTGCCAGCAGTTACTCGCCGGGGAACAATGAGCAGTTCTTC
>TRBV7-2|few|TRBJ2-1|NA
CASSLTGSRGRDEQFF
TGTGCCAGCAGCTTGACCGGGTCCAGGGGTCGTGATGAGCAGTTCTTC
>TRBV7-9|once|TRBJ1-2|TRBD1
CASSLETGGHYGYTF
TGTGCCAGCAGCTTAGAGACAGGGGGCCACTATGGCTACACCTTC
>TRBV3-1/TRBV3-2|NA|TRBJ2-2|TRBD1
CASSQRGEGAITGELFF
TGTGCCAGCAGCCAGAGGGGAGAGGGGGCTATCACCGGGGAGCTGTTTTTT
>TRBV5-1|NA|TRBJ2-7|NA
CASSFSTGRYEQYF
TGCGCCAGCAGCTTCAGTACAGGGAGATACGAGCAGTACTTC
>TRBV4-3|NA|TRBJ2-7|NA
CASSQDPTGPSYEQYF
TGCGCCAGCAGCCAAGACCCTACAGGACCTTCCTACGAGCAGTACTTC
>TRBV3-1/TRBV3-2|NA|TRBJ2-7|TRBD1
CASSGGYEQYF
TGTGCCAGCTCAGGGGGCTACGAGCAGTACTTC
>TRBV4-1|NA|TRBJ1-1|TRBD1
CASSLRDRGGTEAFF
TGCGCCAGCAGCCTCCGGGACAGGGGGGGCACTGAAGCTTTCTTT
>TRBV30|NA|TRBJ1-2|NA
CALTPGGGYTF
TGTGCCCTGACGCCGGGAGGTGGCTACACCTTC
>TRBV19|few|TRBJ2-7|NA
CATESDSYEQYF
TGTGCCACCGAGTCCGACTCCTACGAGCAGTACTTC
>TRBV19|NA|TRBJ1-4|TRBD1
CASSPTGGLDEKLFF
TGTGCCAGTAGTCCTACAGGGGGATTAGATGAAAAACTGTTTTTT
>TRBV7-9|NA|TRBJ1-2|NA
CASREHGYTF
TGTGCCAGCAGGGAGCATGGCTACACCTTC
>TRBV4-2|NA|TRBJ2-5|TRBD2
CASSQDSSGGIQETQYF
TGTGCCAGCAGCCAAGATAGTAGCGGGGGGATTCAAGAGACCCAGTACTTC
>TRBV6-5|once|TRBJ1-2|TRBD1
CASSSLRFARGDGYTF
TGTGCCAGCAGTTCCCTTCGCTTTGCCAGGGGGGATGGCTACACCTTC
>TRBV5-1|NA|TRBJ2-3|NA
CASSLGAGESTDTQYF
TGCGCCAGCAGCTTGGGTGCCGGAGAAAGCACAGATACGCAGTATTTT
>TRBV14|few|TRBJ2-7|NA
CASSQGHRVHEQYF
TGTGCCAGCAGCCAAGGTCACAGGGTCCACGAGCAGTACTTC
>TRBV5-1|NA|TRBJ1-5|TRBD1
CASHPTGGNNQPQHF
TGCGCCAGCCACCCGACAGGGGGCAACAATCAGCCCCAGCATTTT
>TRBV7-9|NA|TRBJ2-1|TRBD2
CASSLVPSGGYNEQFF
TGTGCCAGCAGCTTAGTCCCTAGCGGGGGTTACAATGAGCAGTTCTTC
>TRBV5-1|NA|TRBJ1-2|TRBD1
CASSSETGFGSDGYTF
TGCGCCAGCAGTTCTGAGACAGGGTTTGGTTCTGACGGCTACACCTTC
>TRBV24-1|NA|TRBJ1-1|NA
CATSDLHADRLMNTEAFF
TGTGCCACCAGTGATTTGCACGCCGACAGACTCATGAACACTGAAGCTTTCTTT
>TRBV10-2|NA|TRBJ1-2|NA
CATGSGGLYGYTF
TGCGCAACGGGGTCTGGAGGGCTCTATGGCTACACCTTC
>TRBV10-3|NA|TRBJ2-7|NA
CAISLRAVDIGEQYF
TGTGCCATCAGCCTCAGGGCCGTGGATATCGGGGAGCAGTACTTC
>TRBV28|NA|TRBJ2-7|NA
CASSLYSTRYEQYF
TGTGCCAGCAGTTTATACTCGACACGTTACGAGCAGTACTTC
>TRBV28|NA|TRBJ2-4|NA
CASSLTRTHIQYF
TGTGCCAGCAGTTTAACTAGGACGCACATTCAGTACTTC
>TRBV11-3|few|TRBJ2-3|NA
CASSVGPQGDTQYF
TGTGCCAGCAGCGTAGGACCGCAGGGGGATACGCAGTATTTT
>TRBV6-5|NA|TRBJ1-1|NA
CASSYARATAEAFF
TGTGCCAGCAGTTACGCCAGGGCCACCGCTGAAGCTTTCTTT
>TRBV7-2|NA|TRBJ2-3|NA
CASSLAGGYTDTQYF
TGTGCCAGCAGCTTAGCGGGGGGATACACAGATACGCAGTATTTT
>TRBV15|NA|TRBJ2-5|NA
CATSDREGGPYQETQYF
TGTGCCACCAGCGATAGGGAGGGGGGTCCGTACCAAGAGACCCAGTACTTC
>TRBV6-4|NA|TRBJ1-2|TRBD1
CASTRTGQYGYTF
TGTGCCAGCACCCGGACAGGTCAGTATGGCTACACCTTC
>TRBV6-1|NA|TRBJ1-6|NA
CASSEVGGGAYNSPLHF
TGTGCCAGCAGTGAAGTAGGTGGAGGGGCGTATAATTCACCCCTCCACTTT
>TRBV11-2|NA|TRBJ1-1|NA
CASSPRGREGLGTEAFF
TGTGCCAGCAGCCCTCGGGGCAGGGAGGGCTTGGGGACTGAAGCTTTCTTT
>TRBV30|NA|TRBJ1-4|NA
CAWSVGGPVGLFF
TGTGCCTGGAGTGTAGGCGGTCCGGTGGGACTGTTTTTT
>TRBV5-4|NA|TRBJ2-3|NA
CASPAQDSLVDTQYF
TGTGCCAGCCCCGCGCAGGACAGTCTCGTTGATACGCAGTATTTT